These 5 T cell receptor beta chains were all obtained from the same sample, sequenced in a study of cytomegalovirus exposure and HLA in healthy donors. TCRdb keeps only in-frame clones here, not all; method: immunoSEQ multiplex PCR. The sample includes about 160,000 clones, around nine tenths of them seen just once. The sequenced sample consisted of PBMCs. Receptors originate from a man between 18 and 29 years old in good health and CMV-seropositive.

This chain links TRBV5-4 with TRBJ2-1, with 9 bases lining up with TRBD2. Looked up from germline, CDR1 is SGHNT and CDR2 is YYREEE (reference sequence). The CDR3 length is 15 residues. Trimming cost V 5 bases and J 4 bases; bases outside gene matches: 7. CDR3 bases: TGTGCCAGCAGTCTTCTAGCGGGAAGTTACAATGAGCAGTTCTTC. Its translation: CASSLLAGSYNEQFF.

This rearrangement joins TRBV9 to TRBJ2-7; 7 nucleotides line up with TRBD1. Germline V gene data show CDR1 as SGDLS and CDR2 as YYNGEE. V lost 2 bases to trimming and J lost 6 bases; unmatched junction nucleotides: 11. The CDR3 consists of 15 residues. CDR3 nucleotides: TGTGCCAGCAGCGTCTCTTTGGGGACAGAACGCGAGCAGTACTTC. This gives the protein CASSVSLGTEREQYF.

The chain joins TRBV2 to TRBJ2-2, with D possibly TRBD2 on 5 matching bases. The CDR3 totals 13 residues. V lost 6 bases and J lost 6, with 11 bases in between. CDR1 is SNHLY, CDR2 FYNNEI, per germline. The CDR3 DNA reads as TGTGCCAGCAGGGAGGAGGTGTCCGGGGAGCTGTTTTTT. Its protein is CASREEVSGELFF.

The V call is TRBV6-4, the J call TRBJ2-1; TRBD2 matches at 7 bases. With V trimmed by 3 bases and J by 5 bases, 4 bases remained unmatched. This CDR3 is built from 14 residues. Germline V gene sequence: CDR1 MRHNA, CDR2 SNTAGT. The CDR3 is CASSEGLDHNEQFF. Here the CDR3 DNA reads TGTGCCAGCAGTGAAGGACTAGATCACAATGAGCAGTTCTTC.

The CDR3 DNA sequence: TGCAGCGTGGATGGACTAGCGGGAACAGATACGCAGTATTTT. As protein: CSVDGLAGTDTQYF. The rearrangement joins TRBV29-1 to TRBJ2-3; 12 positions agree with TRBD2. CDR1 is SQVTM, CDR2 ANQGSEA, per germline. Trimming removed 6 bases from V and 3 bases from J; junction bases left unmatched: 4. The CDR3 loop spans 14 amino acids.